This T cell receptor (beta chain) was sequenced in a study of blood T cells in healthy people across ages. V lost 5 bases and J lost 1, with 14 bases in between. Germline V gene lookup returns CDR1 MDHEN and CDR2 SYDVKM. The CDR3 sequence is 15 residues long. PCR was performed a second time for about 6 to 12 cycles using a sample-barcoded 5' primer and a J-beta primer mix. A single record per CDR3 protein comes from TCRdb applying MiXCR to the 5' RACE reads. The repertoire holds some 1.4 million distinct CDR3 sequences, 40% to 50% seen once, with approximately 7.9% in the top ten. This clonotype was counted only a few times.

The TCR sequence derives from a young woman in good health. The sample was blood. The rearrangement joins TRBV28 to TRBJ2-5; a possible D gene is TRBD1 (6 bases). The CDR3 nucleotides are TGTGCCAGCAGTAATCCGGGACACCTCCAAGAGACCCAGTACTTC. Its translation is CASSNPGHLQETQYF.